The 16 T cell receptor beta chains given below trace back to one sample, sequenced in a study of cytomegalovirus exposure and HLA in healthy donors. TCRdb keeps only in-frame clones here, not all; method: immunoSEQ multiplex PCR. The profile shows about 71,000 clones, approximately 94% of them singletons. The sequencing sample was made of PBMCs. The receptors were sampled from a woman aged 18-29 years in good health and CMV-seronegative.

The chain has TRBV5-6 and TRBJ2-1, with D unresolved. The CDR3 is made up of 13 amino acids. CDR1 and CDR2 (germline): SGHDT, YYEEEE. Trimming took off 0 bases at V and 6 bases at J, with 7 bases between the two ends. CDR3 in DNA: TGTGCCAGCAGCTTGGCCCTCTTCAATGAGCAGTTCTTC. Amino acids: CASSLALFNEQFF.

The V call is TRBV10-3, the J call TRBJ2-5; 9 bases are a match to TRBD2. The CDR3 is 12 amino acids. CDR1 is ENHRY, CDR2 SYGVKD, per germline. The CDR3 DNA reads TGTGCATCTAGCGGGGACCAAGAGACCCAGTACTTC. Its translation: CASSGDQETQYF.

This chain uses TRBV19 with TRBJ2-3; the D is unclear. The CDR3 loop spans 14 amino acids. Trimming cost V 5 bases and J 4 bases, with 13 bases left between them. The germline V gene encodes CDR1 LNHDA and CDR2 SQIVND (reference sequence). CDR3 protein: CASSDFKNSDTQYF. In DNA, the CDR3 is TGTGCCAGTAGTGACTTTAAGAACTCAGATACGCAGTATTTT.

This clone appeared a single time. The chain uses TRBV11-2 and TRBJ1-1, with D uncertain. Germline V gene sequence: CDR1 SGHAT, CDR2 FQNNGV. Between the trimmed V and J ends, which lost 1 base and 3 bases, there was a span of 15 bases. The CDR3 length is 16 residues. CDR3 in amino acids: CASSLVDWQEDTEAFF. CDR3 DNA sequence: TGTGCCAGCAGCTTAGTGGATTGGCAAGAGGACACTGAAGCTTTCTTT.

The gene calls are TRBV18 and TRBJ1-2; TRBD1 agrees at 11 bases. The germline CDR1 and CDR2 sequences are KGHSH and LQKENI. CDR3 length: 15 amino acids. The trim removed 2 bases at V and 7 bases at J, leaving 6 bases unmatched. CDR3 coding DNA: TGTGCCAGCTCACCAGCGGACAGGGGGCAGGGTGGCTACACCTTC. Translating gives CASSPADRGQGGYTF. The whole variable domain, filled in from reference TRBV18 and TRBJ1-2, reads NAGVMQNPRHLVRRRGQEARLRCSPMKGHSHVYWYRQLPEEGLKFMVYLQKENIIDESGMPKERFSAEFPKEGPSILRIQQVVRGDSAAYFCASSPADRGQGGYTFGSGTRLTVV.

The rearrangement joins TRBV27 to TRBJ1-1; perhaps TRBD1 as D (5 bases). CDR1 and CDR2 from the germline V gene are MNHEY and SMNVEV (reference sequence). With 5 bases removed from V and 7 bases from J, the gap between germline ends came to 14 bases. The length of the CDR3 is 13 residues. The CDR3 protein is CASSPAGGDEAFF. The CDR3 region has the DNA TGTGCCAGCAGTCCCGCCGGGGGTGATGAAGCTTTCTTT.

The rearrangement links TRBV15 to TRBJ2-7; 7 nucleotides match TRBD2. The CDR3 consists of 14 residues. In germline, CDR1 is LNHNV, CDR2 YYDKDF (reference sequence). V was clipped by 0 bases and J by 3 bases; unmatched bases: 2. The CDR3 sequence is CATSRDVAGYEQYF. DNA for the CDR3: TGTGCCACCAGCAGAGACGTAGCGGGCTACGAGCAGTACTTC.

The rearrangement links TRBV4-2 to TRBJ2-3, with 10 bases matching TRBD2. V trimming: 2 bases; J trimming: 1 base; junction bases outside the gene matches: 0. From germline, CDR1 is LGHNA and CDR2 YNFKEQ. The CDR3 is 15 amino acids. The CDR3 region is CASSQTSGGTDTQYF. The CDR3 nucleotides are TGTGCCAGCAGCCAAACTAGCGGGGGCACAGATACGCAGTATTTT.

The rearrangement uses TRBV6-4 and TRBJ2-3; 10 positions match TRBD2. The CDR3 length is 15 residues. J was trimmed by 3 bases and V by 3 bases; bases with no gene match: 3. Germline CDR1 is MRHNA and CDR2 is SNTAGT. The CDR3 protein is CASSESGGATDTQYF. The CDR3 bases are TGTGCCAGCAGTGAAAGCGGGGGGGCGACAGATACGCAGTATTTT.

The J gene is TRBJ2-7, the V gene TRBV7-8; a weak D match, TRBD2 (5 bases). The V gene lost 1 base and the J gene lost 6 bases, with 16 bases spanning the gap. The CDR3 totals 15 residues. Germline lookup yields CDR1 SGHVS and CDR2 FQNEAQ. For the CDR3, the DNA is TGTGCCAGCAGCTTAGGTACGCCCACGGGGATCGAGCAGTACTTC. This gives the protein CASSLGTPTGIEQYF.

In nucleotides, the CDR3 is TGTGCCACGTCAGGGACAGGGGAAAACACCGGGGAGCTGTTTTTT. This translates into CATSGTGENTGELFF. This chain joins TRBV2 and TRBJ2-2; 10 bases match TRBD1. CDR1 is SNHLY, CDR2 FYNNEI, per germline. Trimming cost V 10 bases and J 2 bases; bases outside gene matches: 7. The CDR3 has 15 residues.

Note on this clone: Other DNA sequences from this sample encode an identical CDR3 as well. The chain has TRBV4-1 and TRBJ2-7, with a weak D call TRBD1 (6 bases). Trimming took 3 bases from V and 2 from J, leaving 11 bases between them. This CDR3 has 14 amino acids. From germline, CDR1 is MGHRA and CDR2 YSYEKL. The CDR3 bases are TGCGCCAGCAGCCAGGGGGCGACGGCCTACGAGCAGTACTTC. This sequence encodes CASSQGATAYEQYF.

DNA of the CDR3: TGTGCCAGCACTAACGGGAGCTTTGGCGGGGAGCTGTTTTTT. It yields the protein CASTNGSFGGELFF. The V gene is TRBV6-4, the J gene TRBJ2-2, with D possibly matching TRBD2 (6 bases). V was shortened by 7 bases and J by 7 bases, with 16 bases between the two germline ends. The germline gives CDR1 MRHNA, CDR2 SNTAGT. The CDR3 runs to 14 residues.

V gene TRBV28 combines with J gene TRBJ2-7; a possible D gene is TRBD2 (5 bases). Germline V gene sequence: CDR1 MDHEN, CDR2 SYDVKM. CDR3 size: 11 residues. V was clipped by 8 bases and J by 3 bases, with 8 bases between them. In nucleotides, the CDR3 is TGTGCCAGCCAAACTAGCTACGAGCAGTACTTC. Protein product: CASQTSYEQYF. The variable domain in full, completed from reference TRBV28 and TRBJ2-7, reads DVKVTQSSRYLVKRTGEKVFLECVQDMDHENMFWYRQDPGLGLRLIYFSYDVKMKEKGDIPEGYSVSREKKERFSLILESASTNQTSMYLCASQTSYEQYFGPGTRLTVT.

The gene calls are TRBV19 and TRBJ1-5; a weak D match, TRBD1 (6 bases). Trimming pared 1 base from V and 3 bases from J, leaving 13 bases between. The germline V gene encodes CDR1 LNHDA and CDR2 SQIVND (reference sequence). The CDR3 contains 16 residues. As DNA, the CDR3 is TGTGCCAGTAGTATAGGGGCAGGGGTCAACAATCAGCCCCAGCATTTT. This gives the protein CASSIGAGVNNQPQHF.

The chain joins TRBV9 to TRBJ2-1, with D perhaps TRBD1 (6 bases). CDR1 and CDR2 from the germline V gene are SGDLS and YYNGEE. This CDR3 is built from 17 residues. V lost 0 bases and J 5 bases, leaving 18 bases between the germline ends. In nucleotides, the CDR3 is TGTGCCAGCAGCGTAGCCCAGCGACAGGCCGCGAACAATGAGCAGTTCTTC. As protein: CASSVAQRQAANNEQFF.